Included here is one TCR beta chain sequence, with context. This entry is derived from a study of shared T cell receptors in the human thymus. The data were produced by immunoSEQ multiplex PCR, yet TCRdb's version contains in-frame clones alone and is incomplete. The table lists under 850,000 clones, around 89% of them singletons, with approximately 0.011% in the top ten. This CDR3 contains 17 residues. CDR1 and CDR2 from the germline V gene are LGHNA and YSLEER. V was clipped by 1 base and J by 2 bases, with 16 bases between them. These same data were also listed under a study on human thymus T cells.

The receptor comes from a boy under three years old with a congenital heart defect. This chain connects TRBV4-3 to TRBJ2-3; D perhaps matches TRBD1 (6 bases). Sequencing input: thymocytes. CDR3 bases: TGCGCCAGCAGCCAAGGGTGCAGGGGCTGGACCACAGATACGCAGTATTTT. Its protein is CASSQGCRGWTTDTQYF.